This entry lists 10 T cell receptor beta chains sequenced from one sample in a study of cytomegalovirus exposure and HLA in healthy donors. PCR amplification relied on 60 Vbeta primers (plus 13 Jbeta primers). Assay used: immunoSEQ multiplex PCR; TCRdb lists only in-frame clones, some missing. The sample lists around 210,000 clones; 79% were seen once. The sequenced material came from PBMCs. These receptors were taken from a male donor in good health and CMV-seropositive.

The CDR3 sequence: CASSLIRGDYGYTF. The CDR3 DNA reads as TGTGCCAGCAGCTTAATAAGGGGTGACTATGGCTACACCTTC. The V call is TRBV5-8, the J call TRBJ1-2, with a possible D match to TRBD1 (5 bases). The germline V and J ends were trimmed by 2 bases and 3 bases, with 11 bases remaining between them. The CDR3 covers 14 residues. Germline lookup yields CDR1 SGHTS and CDR2 YDEGEE.

This chain connects TRBV6-1 to TRBJ2-4; D may be TRBD2 (5 bases). With 6 bases removed from V and 9 bases from J, the gap between germline ends came to 24 bases. The CDR3 runs to 16 residues. Germline V lookup: CDR1 MNHNS, CDR2 SASEGT. The CDR3 nucleotides are TGTGCCAGCAGCGAAAATCGAGTTCCGGGAATGGTCATTCAGTACTTC. It codes for CASSENRVPGMVIQYF.

This clone has only a few counts. The V call is TRBV11-3, the J call TRBJ2-3, with D unclear. The V and J ends lost 5 bases and 1 base respectively, with 10 bases between them. There are 14 residues in the CDR3. Germline V gene sequence: CDR1 SGHNT, CDR2 YENEEA. The CDR3 is CASSQVRRTDTQYF. The CDR3 bases are TGTGCCAGCAGCCAGGTTCGCCGCACAGATACGCAGTATTTT.

V gene TRBV11-1 combines with J gene TRBJ2-7, with a tentative D call TRBD2 (7 bases). The CDR3 totals 11 residues. V shed 3 bases and J shed 12 bases, with 12 bases lying between them. CDR1 is SGHAT and CDR2 is FQDESV in the germline V gene (reference sequence). CDR3 loop: CASSFGGRRYF. CDR3 in DNA: TGTGCCAGCAGCTTCGGGGGGCGCCGGTACTTC.

The chain recombines TRBV10-3 with TRBJ2-7; no firm D call. The CDR3 spans 12 residues. Trimming shortened V by 4 bases and J by 3 bases, and 7 bases separated the two germline ends. Looked up from germline, CDR1 is ENHRY and CDR2 is SYGVKD. The CDR3 loop reads CAISGNGYEQYF. The CDR3 DNA is TGTGCCATCAGTGGCAACGGCTACGAGCAGTACTTC.

This chain uses TRBV11-2 with TRBJ1-5, with D unclear. The V end was cut by 5 bases, the J end by 4 bases, with 9 bases between. The germline V gene has CDR1 SGHAT and CDR2 FQNNGV. The CDR3 spans 13 residues. The CDR3 protein is CASSLAGNQPQHF. The CDR3 nucleotides are TGTGCCAGCAGCCTAGCCGGGAATCAGCCCCAGCATTTT.

V and J are TRBV2 and TRBJ1-2, with 9 bases that match TRBD1. Germline V gene lookup returns CDR1 SNHLY and CDR2 FYNNEI. Trimming removed 7 bases from V and 6 bases from J; junction bases left unmatched: 3. The CDR3 totals 12 residues. CDR3 nucleotide sequence: TGTGCCAGCAAACAGGGGGCCGATGGCTACACCTTC. Translation gives CASKQGADGYTF.

This clone was observed a few times. The chain recombines TRBV4-2 with TRBJ1-2, with 9 bases lining up with TRBD1. Germline CDR1 and CDR2: LGHNA and YNFKEQ. Trimming cost V 10 bases and J 3 bases; bases outside gene matches: 9. The CDR3 has 14 residues. The CDR3 here is CATDRGDSDYGYTF. CDR3 coding DNA: TGTGCCACCGACAGGGGGGATAGTGACTATGGCTACACCTTC.

This chain connects TRBV5-4 to TRBJ2-7; 7 bases match TRBD2. The V gene end was trimmed by 4 bases and the J gene end by 0 bases; junction bases not matched to a gene: 10. The germline CDR1 and CDR2 sequences are SGHNT and YYREEE (reference sequence). This CDR3 contains 16 residues. This CDR3 reads CASSRSLAESSYEQYF. The CDR3 DNA reads TGTGCCAGCAGCAGAAGCCTAGCGGAATCCTCCTACGAGCAGTACTTC.

The table lists this clone with a few counts. The CDR3 region is CASSTGSLASKETQYF. The CDR3 nucleotides read TGCGCCAGCAGCACGGGTTCACTAGCGTCAAAAGAGACCCAGTACTTC. The rearrangement joins TRBV5-1 to TRBJ2-5, with 7 positions matching TRBD2. Germline V gene sequence: CDR1 SGHRS, CDR2 YFSETQ. The V segment lost 4 bases and the J segment 3 bases; nucleotides outside the gene matches: 12. The CDR3 extends over 16 amino acids.